This TCR beta chain was sequenced in a study of regulatory T cells in long-lasting Graves disease. Study conclusions and caveats: Thyroid tissue went unexamined; only peripheral blood was analyzed. Patients whose Graves' disease persisted exhibited lower TCR diversity than those newly diagnosed. Persistent patients had a count of shared public clonotypes (approximately 3,000) that exceeded that of new patients (about 970).

CDR3 size: 19 residues. The ends lost 3 bases at V and 1 base at J; junction bases unmatched: 17. The germline V gene encodes CDR1 MDHEN and CDR2 SYDVKM. Time point: persistent/refractory GD, antithyroid drugs over 5 years with positive TRAb. Extracted PBMC RNA gave rise to the TCR library. Graves' disease diagnosis followed American Thyroid Association guidelines. This clonotype was seen repeatedly, ten times or more. Its antigen is unidentified. Investigators prepared the TCR beta libraries by applying iRepertoire HTBI primers and Arm-PCR of CDR3 regions. TCRdb reprocessed the multiplex PCR reads via MiXCR and lists one record per CDR3 protein. This sample carries approximately 400,000 distinct CDR3 sequences, about a fifth of them seen once, and the ten largest clones take around 20%.

The sequences come from peripheral blood mononuclear cells (PBMCs), collected when the disease was refractory, from a patient treated with antithyroid drugs. V gene TRBV28 combines with J gene TRBJ2-5; 7 bases line up with TRBD2. The sequence derives from a female donor with Graves disease. The CDR3 region has the DNA TGTGCCAGCAGTTTCTCCAGGGAGGGGAGTAGCGGAGCCCAAGAGACCCAGTACTTC. Protein: CASSFSREGSSGAQETQYF.